These 22 T cell receptor beta chains were sequenced from one sample in a study of cytomegalovirus exposure and HLA in healthy donors. The protocol was immunoSEQ multiplex PCR, while the TCRdb copy is restricted to in-frame clones and leaves out a portion. The sample holds roughly 80,000 clones, 90% to 95% seen once. Sequencing was performed on PBMCs. Receptors were obtained from a woman aged 18-29 years in good health and CMV-seronegative.

This rearrangement joins TRBV28 to TRBJ2-4; 8 nucleotides line up with TRBD1. J gave up 4 bases and V 5 bases, and 13 bases lay outside the gene matches. The germline V gene encodes CDR1 MDHEN and CDR2 SYDVKM. The CDR3 covers 17 residues. The DNA for the CDR3 is TGTGCCAGCAGTCCGACTGGACAGGGATTGACAAAAAACATTCAGTACTTC. Its translation is CASSPTGQGLTKNIQYF.

The V gene is TRBV5-1, the J gene TRBJ2-2, with TRBD2 matching over 8 bases. The J segment lost 4 bases and the V segment lost 5 bases, leaving 7 bases of the junction unmatched. Germline values: CDR1 SGHRS, CDR2 YFSETQ. This CDR3 is built from 15 residues. In nucleotides, the CDR3 is TGCGCCAGCAGGTCCGGGACTAGGGTCACCGGGGAGCTGTTTTTT. This translates into CASRSGTRVTGELFF.

The chain combines TRBV7-9 with TRBJ2-5; tentative D call: TRBD1 (6 bases). Germline lookup yields CDR1 SEHNR and CDR2 FQNEAQ (reference sequence). Trimming took 2 bases from V and 9 from J, leaving 10 bases between them. This CDR3 contains 12 residues. For the CDR3, the DNA is TGTGCCAGCAGCTTACCGGGACAAGCCCAGTACTTC. This codes for CASSLPGQAQYF.

The V call is TRBV11-2, the J call TRBJ2-1, with TRBD2 as a possible D gene (6 bases). V was shortened by 5 bases and J by 12 bases, with 11 bases between the two germline ends. The CDR3 is 11 residues long. CDR1 is SGHAT and CDR2 is FQNNGV in the germline V gene. The CDR3 region has the DNA TGTGCCAGCAGCCCGACTAGGGGGCAGTTCTTC. Translated, it gives CASSPTRGQFF.

The rearrangement links TRBV18 to TRBJ1-5, with 10 bases lining up with TRBD1. Germline V gene data show CDR1 as KGHSH and CDR2 as LQKENI. Losses at the gene ends were 6 bases for V and 2 bases for J; bases not matched to a gene: 13. The CDR3 runs 18 residues. The CDR3 loop reads CASSPGTGAPRGNQPQHF. The CDR3 DNA sequence: TGTGCCAGCTCGCCCGGGACAGGGGCGCCTCGCGGCAATCAGCCCCAGCATTTT.

The CDR3 is CASSLGGTGGYEQYF. Written as DNA, the CDR3 is TGTGCCAGCAGCTTAGGTGGGACAGGGGGGTACGAGCAGTACTTC. V gene TRBV7-8 combines with J gene TRBJ2-7; 11 bases agree with TRBD1. The CDR3 extends over 15 amino acids. Germline CDR1 and CDR2: SGHVS and FQNEAQ. V shed 1 base, J shed 4 bases, and the junction held 3 bases outside the gene matches.

The V gene is TRBV7-9, the J gene TRBJ2-2; 7 bases are shared with TRBD2. Germline loops: CDR1 SEHNR, CDR2 FQNEAQ (reference sequence). V shed 5 bases and J 3 bases; nucleotides not matched to a gene: 3. CDR3 length: 14 residues. The CDR3 sequence: CASSPRGDTGELFF. The CDR3 DNA sequence: TGTGCCAGCAGCCCTCGGGGGGACACCGGGGAGCTGTTTTTT.

The V call is TRBV10-1, the J call TRBJ2-3; possibly TRBD1 for D (5 bases). CDR3 length equals 14 residues. Trimming cost V 3 bases and J 2 bases, with 9 bases left between them. Germline values: CDR1 WNHNN, CDR2 SYGVQD (reference sequence). The CDR3 region is CASSEGHPTDTQYF. The DNA of the CDR3 is TGCGCCAGCAGTGAAGGACACCCCACAGATACGCAGTATTTT.

The chain joins TRBV27 to TRBJ2-2, with 9 bases fitting TRBD2. The CDR3 has 16 residues. The germline CDR1 and CDR2 sequences are MNHEY and SMNVEV (reference sequence). V shed 2 bases, J shed 4 bases, and the junction held 5 bases outside the gene matches. The CDR3 DNA is TGTGCCAGCAGTTTAATCGGGACTAGCCGCACCGGGGAGCTGTTTTTT. Translation gives CASSLIGTSRTGELFF.

The rearrangement links TRBV19 to TRBJ2-5, with TRBD2 matching over 9 bases. Germline CDR1 is LNHDA and CDR2 is SQIVND (reference sequence). This CDR3 spans 21 amino acids. The J segment lost 0 bases and the V segment lost 7 bases, leaving 24 bases of the junction unmatched. The CDR3 is CASKYRGLEGGGALYQETQYF. The DNA for the CDR3 is TGTGCCAGTAAGTATCGCGGTTTGGAGGGCGGGGGGGCCCTTTACCAAGAGACCCAGTACTTC.

The rearrangement uses TRBV5-5 and TRBJ1-3; D is unclear. The CDR3 contains 15 residues. The V gene's germline CDR1 is SGHKS and CDR2 YYEKEE (reference sequence). The V gene lost 4 bases and the J gene lost 4 bases, with 15 bases spanning the gap. CDR3 in amino acids: CASSRGGAGGNTIYF. Written as DNA, the CDR3 is TGTGCCAGCAGCCGGGGTGGAGCGGGGGGAAACACCATATATTTT.

The rearrangement joins TRBV5-1 to TRBJ2-5; D not certain. The V gene lost 3 bases and the J gene lost 5 bases, with 20 bases spanning the gap. The CDR3 has 16 residues. Looked up from germline, CDR1 is SGHRS and CDR2 is YFSETQ. The CDR3 coding sequence is TGCGCCAGCAGCTCCGCGACGGGTGCCGCCCAGGAGACCCAGTACTTC. This sequence encodes CASSSATGAAQETQYF.

This chain joins TRBV27 and TRBJ1-2, with D tentatively TRBD1 (5 bases). With 6 bases removed from V and 0 bases from J, the gap between germline ends came to 17 bases. This CDR3 spans 16 amino acids. CDR1 MNHEY and CDR2 SMNVEV come from the germline V gene (reference sequence). This chain's CDR3 is CASSLDSRVSNYGYTF. In nucleotides, the CDR3 is TGTGCCAGCAGCCTAGATTCCAGGGTTTCTAACTATGGCTACACCTTC.

The chain recombines TRBV5-1 with TRBJ2-7; a possible D gene is TRBD1 (6 bases). Germline V gene lookup returns CDR1 SGHRS and CDR2 YFSETQ. Deletions cut 0 bases from V and 4 bases from J, with 14 bases between. There are 15 residues in the CDR3. The CDR3 DNA sequence: TGCGCCAGCAGCTTGGTTCCCAACAGGGAATACGAGCAGTACTTC. Its protein is CASSLVPNREYEQYF.

Only a few counts were recorded for this clone. This rearrangement joins TRBV5-1 to TRBJ1-3; D possibly corresponds to TRBD1 (5 bases). The CDR3 is 16 amino acids. V lost 1 base, J lost 2 bases, and 13 bases lay in between. The germline CDR1 and CDR2 sequences are SGHRS and YFSETQ. Here the CDR3 DNA reads TGCGCCAGCAGCTTGTTTCTTCAACAGGCTGGAAACACCATATATTTT. This translates into CASSLFLQQAGNTIYF.

This rearrangement joins TRBV12-5 to TRBJ2-7; 7 positions match TRBD2. CDR1 and CDR2 from the germline V gene are LGHNT and FRNRAP. The CDR3 has 18 residues. V was clipped by 2 bases and J by 2 bases; unmatched bases: 15. The CDR3 DNA sequence: TGTGCTAGTGGTTTGACCTCGGACGGGAGGATTTATCCCTACGAGCAGTACTTC. It translates to CASGLTSDGRIYPYEQYF.

V usage is TRBV6-1 and J usage is TRBJ1-5; D unclear. Trimming stripped 2 bases from V and 5 bases from J, with 13 bases between. CDR3 length: 15 amino acids. Germline-derived CDR1 and CDR2 are MNHNS and SASEGT. CDR3 sequence reads: CASSELDKPYQPQHF. DNA for the CDR3: TGTGCCAGCAGTGAATTAGACAAGCCCTATCAGCCCCAGCATTTT.

The genes are TRBV30 and TRBJ2-2; 10 nucleotides match TRBD1. The CDR3 is 16 amino acids. In germline, CDR1 is GTSNPN, CDR2 SVGIG (reference sequence). J was trimmed by 3 bases and V by 4 bases; bases with no gene match: 8. The CDR3: CAWTPRDRGDTGELFF. CDR3 sequence (DNA): TGTGCCTGGACCCCGAGGGACAGGGGAGACACCGGGGAGCTGTTTTTT.

The DNA for the CDR3 is TGTGCTAGTGGCCAGCCCGACAGGAGCGAGACCCAGTACTTC. This encodes CASGQPDRSETQYF. This chain uses TRBV12-5 with TRBJ2-5; TRBD1 is a possible D gene (6 bases). This CDR3 contains 14 residues. The ends were cut back, 6 bases at V and 5 bases at J, with 16 bases in the middle. Germline V gene data show CDR1 as LGHNT and CDR2 as FRNRAP.

This sequence joins TRBV27 and TRBJ1-1; D not resolved. CDR1 MNHEY and CDR2 SMNVEV come from the germline V gene (reference sequence). Trimming stripped 5 bases from V and 0 bases from J, with 13 bases between. The CDR3 covers 15 residues. In DNA form, the CDR3 reads TGTGCCAGCAGTCTCTACCCGGGGATGAACACTGAAGCTTTCTTT. Protein sequence: CASSLYPGMNTEAFF.

The chain is built from TRBV19 and TRBJ2-1, with 7 bases that match TRBD1. CDR1 is LNHDA, CDR2 SQIVND, per germline (reference sequence). With 6 bases clipped from V and 0 bases from J, the junction kept 8 bases outside the gene matches. CDR3 length equals 16 residues. CDR3 sequence (DNA): TGTGCCAGTAGCCGACAGGGAACCTACTCCTACAATGAGCAGTTCTTC. Protein sequence: CASSRQGTYSYNEQFF.

This clone was detected once. The rearrangement uses TRBV10-3 and TRBJ1-6, with a tentative D call TRBD1 (5 bases). The germline V and J ends were trimmed by 0 bases and 10 bases, with 16 bases remaining between them. The CDR3 consists of 16 residues. Looked up from germline, CDR1 is ENHRY and CDR2 is SYGVKD. The CDR3 sequence is CAISESGGSGGSPLHF. For the CDR3, the DNA is TGTGCCATCAGTGAGTCAGGAGGCTCGGGGGGGTCACCCCTCCACTTT.